Listed below are T cell receptor beta chains from one sample, sequenced in a study of response to subunit inactivated influenza vaccine. A single record per CDR3 protein comes from TCRdb applying MiXCR to the RT-PCR reads. Altogether roughly 670,000 distinct CDR3 sequences are present, roughly 15% being singletons, with the ten largest covering 7.5% to 8%. This specimen consisted of PBMCs from blood, obtained 14 to 15 days before vaccination. These receptors were obtained from a man between 45 and 60 years old who received an inactivated influenza vaccine. The CDR3 runs from the conserved cysteine through the conserved F or W. D genes are given only for firm matches. Clone size is stated in some rows and not others, as once, few, many or a class when expanded.

.,many,TRBJ1-1,TRBV12-3/TRBV12-4,CASSSTGPNTEAFF,TGTGCCAGCAGTTCGACAGGACCGAACACTGAAGCTTTCTTT
.,few,TRBJ2-1,TRBV12-3/TRBV12-4,CASSPFHDNEQFF,TGTGCCAGCAGTCCCTTCCACGACAATGAGCAGTTCTTC
TRBD2,.,TRBJ2-7,TRBV29-1,CSAAPSGGNYEQYF,TGCAGCGCCGCCCCTAGCGGGGGGAACTACGAGCAGTACTTC
TRBD1,.,TRBJ2-7,TRBV30,CAWSARDRGNEQYF,TGTGCCTGGAGTGCCCGGGACAGGGGGAACGAGCAGTACTTC
.,many,TRBJ2-1,TRBV29-1,CSVVAENSYNEQFF,TGCAGCGTTGTAGCGGAAAACTCCTACAATGAGCAGTTCTTC
TRBD2,.,TRBJ2-1,TRBV24-1,CATSGIGGSSYNEQFF,TGTGCCACCAGTGGTATCGGGGGGAGCTCCTACAATGAGCAGTTCTTC
TRBD1,few,TRBJ2-1,TRBV6-2/TRBV6-3,CASSNRGWGEQFF,TGTGCCAGCAGTAACAGGGGCTGGGGCGAGCAGTTCTTC
.,.,TRBJ1-5,TRBV19,CASSSRDWDQPQHF,TGTGCCAGTAGTTCCCGGGACTGGGATCAGCCCCAGCATTTT
TRBD2,.,TRBJ2-7,TRBV11-3,CASSPPGVLASGGSYEQYF,TGTGCCAGCAGCCCGCCGGGGGTGCTGGCTAGCGGGGGGTCCTACGAGCAGTACTTC
.,.,TRBJ2-2,TRBV25-1,CASSEPPTAALFTNTGELFF,TGTGCCAGCAGTGAACCCCCGACAGCCGCCCTCTTTACAAACACCGGGGAGCTGTTTTTT
.,.,TRBJ2-2,TRBV6-5,CASSHTRGLGSTGELFF,TGTGCCAGCAGTCATACCCGGGGCCTGGGGAGCACCGGGGAGCTGTTTTTT
.,.,TRBJ2-1,TRBV12-3/TRBV12-4,CASSLDFRSFF,TGTGCCAGCAGTCTAGACTTCAGGTCGTTCTTC
.,many,TRBJ2-7,TRBV5-1,CASSLGQIFYEQYF,TGCGCCAGCAGCTTAGGACAGATATTCTACGAGCAGTACTTC
TRBD2,.,TRBJ2-3,TRBV20-1,CSARHFGGVSTDTQYF,TGCAGTGCTAGACATTTCGGGGGGGTCAGCACAGATACGCAGTATTTT
TRBD2,.,TRBJ2-1,TRBV29-1,CSVEPIRAGAAYNEQFF,TGCAGCGTTGAACCGATCAGAGCGGGGGCCGCCTACAATGAGCAGTTCTTC
TRBD1,.,TRBJ2-3,TRBV7-2,CASTQSGTGPDTQYF,TGTGCCAGCACTCAAAGTGGGACAGGCCCCGATACGCAGTATTTT
TRBD1,.,TRBJ2-7,TRBV10-1,CASRGTGMEQYF,TGCGCCAGCAGGGGGACAGGGATGGAGCAGTACTTC
.,.,TRBJ2-7,TRBV5-1,CASGPDRAYEQYF,TGCGCCAGCGGCCCGGACAGAGCCTACGAGCAGTACTTC
.,many,TRBJ1-1,TRBV12-3/TRBV12-4,CASGIQGNTEAFF,TGTGCCAGTGGAATACAAGGGAACACTGAAGCTTTCTTT
.,few,TRBJ1-5,TRBV30,CAWSAGAYSNQPQHF,TGTGCCTGGAGTGCAGGAGCCTATAGCAATCAGCCCCAGCATTTT
.,.,TRBJ2-1,TRBV7-6,CASSQPDINEQFF,TGTGCCAGCAGCCAACCGGACATTAATGAGCAGTTCTTC
TRBD1,.,TRBJ2-1,TRBV4-2,CASSQEARTGSSYNEQFF,TGTGCCAGCAGCCAAGAAGCCCGGACAGGGAGCTCCTACAATGAGCAGTTCTTC
TRBD1,few,TRBJ1-2,TRBV12-3/TRBV12-4,CASSPGYTGDDYGYTF,TGTGCCAGCAGCCCCGGGTACACAGGGGACGACTATGGCTACACCTTC
TRBD1,.,TRBJ2-7,TRBV20-1,CSARLVGQGAYEQYF,TGCAGTGCTAGATTAGTCGGACAGGGGGCCTACGAGCAGTACTTC
.,many,TRBJ2-2,TRBV7-9,CASSLAISTGELFF,TGTGCCAGCAGCTTAGCCATCAGCACCGGGGAGCTGTTTTTT
.,few,TRBJ2-2,TRBV5-1,CASSGGLDTGELFF,TGCGCCAGCAGCGGGGGGCTTGACACCGGGGAGCTGTTTTTT
.,.,TRBJ1-1,TRBV6-5,CASIRGGSAFF,TGTGCCAGCATTAGGGGCGGCTCTGCTTTCTTT